The 21 T cell receptor beta chains listed next were all sequenced from one sample in a study of CD8+ T cells in alopecia areata. Following RNA extraction, reverse transcription yielded cDNA that acted as the sequencing template. Only in-frame clones appear in the TCRdb table, and some are missing; sequencing was by immunoSEQ multiplex PCR. The top ten hold about 0.69% of the sample, which has about 190,000 clones, 50% to 60% seen once. Treatment defined: oral pan-JAK inhibitor, 5-10 mg twice daily. The sequences come from CD4+ T cells sorted from blood, collected at week 4, from a patient treated with tofacitinib. The source of these receptors is a human donor with alopecia areata.

The CDR3 reads CASSWDSYEQFF. As DNA, the CDR3 is TGCGCCAGCAGCTGGGACAGCTATGAGCAGTTCTTC. The rearrangement joins TRBV5-1 to TRBJ2-1; 7 nucleotides match TRBD1. J gave up 8 bases and V 3 bases, and 2 bases lay outside the gene matches. The CDR3 consists of 12 residues. Germline CDR1 SGHRS, CDR2 YFSETQ. The full variable domain, with the rest looked up from reference TRBV5-1 and TRBJ2-1, is KAGVTQTPRYLIKTRGQQVTLSCSPISGHRSVSWYQQTPGQGLQFLFEYFSETQRNKGNFPGRFSGRQFSNSRSEMNVSTLELGDSALYLCASSWDSYEQFFGPGTRLTVL.

The sample holds a few counts of this clone. The CDR3 bases are TGTGCCAGCAGCTGGGCTAGCTCCACAGATACGCAGTATTTT. This encodes CASSWASSTDTQYF. The chain uses TRBV11-3 and TRBJ2-3; possibly TRBD2 for D (5 bases). With 4 bases removed from V and 2 bases from J, the gap between germline ends came to 10 bases. CDR1 SGHNT and CDR2 YENEEA come from the germline V gene. The CDR3 spans 14 residues.

This clone has a handful of counts. The sample contains more than one DNA sequence encoding this CDR3. The chain joins TRBV20-1 to TRBJ2-7; D unclear. The germline V and J ends were trimmed by 2 bases and 2 bases, with 4 bases remaining between them. The CDR3 sequence is 11 residues long. Germline V gene lookup returns CDR1 DFQATT and CDR2 SNEGSKA (reference sequence). This CDR3 is CSARTAYEQYF. For the CDR3, the DNA is TGCAGTGCTAGAACAGCCTACGAGCAGTACTTC.

The V call is TRBV7-9, the J call TRBJ2-5; D is unresolved. The CDR3 length is 15 residues. Looked up from germline, CDR1 is SEHNR and CDR2 is FQNEAQ (reference sequence). V lost 2 bases and J 4 bases, leaving 14 bases between the germline ends. The CDR3 sequence is CASSLSSSGRETQYF. CDR3 in DNA: TGTGCCAGCAGCTTAAGTTCCTCTGGGCGAGAGACCCAGTACTTC.

The table lists this clone with a few counts. The rearrangement joins TRBV7-9 to TRBJ2-5; D call uncertain. Germline V CDR1 and CDR2: SEHNR, FQNEAQ (reference sequence). CDR3 length: 12 residues. V was clipped by 5 bases and J by 5 bases, with 9 bases between them. Here the CDR3 DNA reads TGTGCCAGCAGCGATTTTGAGGAGACCCAGTACTTC. Its protein is CASSDFEETQYF.

The V call is TRBV4-3, the J call TRBJ2-3; 11 bases line up with TRBD2. Looked up from germline, CDR1 is LGHNA and CDR2 is YSLEER. The CDR3 loop spans 17 amino acids. Trimming at V came to 1 base and at J to 4 bases, leaving 7 bases not matched to a gene. CDR3 in amino acids: CASSQGPGTSGADTQYF. Written as DNA, the CDR3 is TGCGCCAGCAGCCAAGGACCCGGGACTAGCGGTGCAGATACGCAGTATTTT.

The chain uses TRBV4-3 and TRBJ2-5; D could derive from TRBD1 or TRBD2 (5 bases each). V lost 2 bases and J lost 5, with 9 bases in between. CDR1 LGHNA and CDR2 YSLEER come from the germline V gene. The CDR3 totals 13 residues. The CDR3 DNA reads as TGCGCCAGCAGCCAATTGGGGGAGGAGACCCAGTACTTC. Its protein product is CASSQLGEETQYF.

A few counts support this clone. This sample includes further DNA sequences coding for the same CDR3. This chain uses TRBV7-2 with TRBJ2-3; D call uncertain. This CDR3 contains 12 residues. The V gene's germline CDR1 is SGHTA and CDR2 FQGNSA. Trimming removed 5 bases at V and 5 bases at J, with 8 bases between. CDR3 residues: CASSPSGDTQYF. The CDR3 region has the DNA TGTGCCAGCAGCCCGTCGGGAGATACGCAGTATTTT.

The chain recombines TRBV19 with TRBJ1-1; the D gene is possibly TRBD1 (5 bases). This CDR3 comprises 13 residues. V shed 5 bases and J shed 0 bases, with 7 bases lying between them. Germline V gene sequence: CDR1 LNHDA, CDR2 SQIVND (reference sequence). The CDR3 region has the DNA TGTGCCAGTAGTGCACAGGTGAACACTGAAGCTTTCTTT. Amino acids: CASSAQVNTEAFF. Supplemented by reference TRBV19 and TRBJ1-1, the full variable domain reads DGGITQSPKYLFRKEGQNVTLSCEQNLNHDAMYWYRQDPGQGLRLIYYSQIVNDFQKGDIAEGYSVSREKKESFPLTVTSAQKNPTAFYLCASSAQVNTEAFFGQGTRLTVV.

The rearrangement joins TRBV6-5 to TRBJ2-4; no firm D call. CDR3 length: 14 residues. V dropped 7 bases and J dropped 5 bases, with 15 bases sitting between them. Germline V CDR1 and CDR2: MNHEY, SVGAGI. As DNA, the CDR3 is TGTGCCAGCACCCGGAGCCGGTCGGAAAACATTCAGTACTTC. It codes for CASTRSRSENIQYF.

This rearrangement joins TRBV27 to TRBJ1-1, with 8 nucleotides matching TRBD1. The CDR3 spans 15 residues. CDR1 MNHEY and CDR2 SMNVEV come from the germline V gene (reference sequence). Unmatched junction bases numbered 12, after V lost 5 bases and J lost 7 bases. The CDR3 DNA reads as TGTGCCAGCAGTCCCTTACAGGGGGTGATGAATGAAGCTTTCTTT. Its translation: CASSPLQGVMNEAFF.

This chain links TRBV7-9 with TRBJ2-5; a weak D match, TRBD1 (5 bases). CDR1 and CDR2 from the germline V gene are SEHNR and FQNEAQ (reference sequence). Trimming shortened V by 9 bases and J by 5 bases, and 13 bases separated the two germline ends. CDR3 length equals 12 residues. CDR3 protein: CASGDSSETQYF. For the CDR3, the DNA is TGTGCCAGTGGAGACAGCTCCGAGACCCAGTACTTC. The whole variable domain, filled in from reference TRBV7-9 and TRBJ2-5, reads DTGVSQNPRHKITKRGQNVTFRCDPISEHNRLYWYRQTLGQGPEFLTYFQNEAQLEKSRLLSDRFSAERPKGSFSTLEIQRTEQGDSAMYLCASGDSSETQYFGPGTRLLVL.

This clone has a handful of counts. The chain carries TRBV7-2 and TRBJ2-3, with D perhaps matching TRBD1 (7 bases). This CDR3 is built from 15 residues. Germline CDR1 reads SGHTA; CDR2 reads FQGNSA. The V and J ends lost 4 bases and 1 base respectively, with 12 bases between them. CDR3 bases: TGTGCCAGCAGCTCCGGAGGGGGCGGCACAGATACGCAGTATTTT. This codes for CASSSGGGGTDTQYF.

This clone was observed a few times. The rearrangement joins TRBV20-1 to TRBJ2-5; the D is unclear. Trimming removed 4 bases at V and 3 bases at J, with 6 bases between. In germline, CDR1 is DFQATT, CDR2 SNEGSKA (reference sequence). The CDR3 sequence is 11 residues long. The CDR3 coding sequence is TGCAGTGCTACCGACGAAGAGACCCAGTACTTC. This encodes CSATDEETQYF.

This clone was seen more than once but under ten times. This sequence joins TRBV11-2 and TRBJ1-1; D not certain. V was trimmed by 2 bases and J by 2 bases, leaving 6 bases between them. Germline-derived CDR1 and CDR2 are SGHAT and FQNNGV. The CDR3 contains 13 residues. For the CDR3, the DNA is TGTGCCAGCAGCTTAACAGTAAACACTGAAGCTTTCTTT. It specifies CASSLTVNTEAFF.

This rearrangement joins TRBV30 to TRBJ1-5; 8 nucleotides line up with TRBD1. The junction had 11 bases not matched to a gene; V was cut back by 1 base and J by 0 bases. The CDR3 consists of 18 residues. CDR1 GTSNPN and CDR2 SVGIG come from the germline V gene (reference sequence). The CDR3 sequence: CAWSGNRDRRYSNQPQHF. Written as DNA, the CDR3 is TGTGCCTGGAGTGGAAATCGGGACAGGCGCTATAGCAATCAGCCCCAGCATTTT.

V gene TRBV7-9 combines with J gene TRBJ2-3; 10 positions match TRBD2. The CDR3 extends over 15 amino acids. V shed 3 bases, J shed 4 bases, and the junction held 4 bases outside the gene matches. Germline V gene sequence: CDR1 SEHNR, CDR2 FQNEAQ (reference sequence). CDR3 amino acids: CASSFSAGGPDTQYF. DNA for the CDR3: TGTGCCAGCAGCTTTTCAGCGGGAGGGCCAGATACGCAGTATTTT.

The gene calls are TRBV25-1 and TRBJ2-1; no clear D. Trimming took 3 bases from V and 8 from J, leaving 17 bases between them. CDR1 and CDR2 from the germline V gene are MGHDK and SYGVNS. This CDR3 is 15 amino acids long. As DNA, the CDR3 is TGTGCCAGCAGTGAGTGGAATAACCCCGAGGATGAGCAGTTCTTC. Translating gives CASSEWNNPEDEQFF.

This clone was seen a handful of times. This rearrangement joins TRBV19 to TRBJ2-7; D not certain. The germline V gene has CDR1 LNHDA and CDR2 SQIVND (reference sequence). V was trimmed by 3 bases and J by 1 base, leaving 10 bases between them. The CDR3 runs 14 residues. The chain's CDR3 is CASSMQKQSYEQYF. The DNA for the CDR3 is TGTGCCAGTAGTATGCAGAAACAGTCCTACGAGCAGTACTTC.

V usage is TRBV29-1 and J usage is TRBJ2-4, with 12 bases identical to TRBD1. This CDR3 spans 13 amino acids. Germline V gene data show CDR1 as SQVTM and CDR2 as ANQGSEA. V gave up 8 bases and J gave up 10 bases; unmatched junction bases: 9. The CDR3: CSCRRDRGLIQYF. In DNA form, the CDR3 reads TGCAGCTGCCGTAGGGACAGGGGGCTAATTCAGTACTTC.

The chain uses TRBV30 and TRBJ1-1; unclear D gene. The CDR3 covers 13 residues. Trimming removed 5 bases at V and 11 bases at J, with 21 bases between. Germline values: CDR1 GTSNPN, CDR2 SVGIG (reference sequence). The CDR3 is CAWLSEVIERAFF. The CDR3 region has the DNA TGTGCCTGGCTCTCCGAGGTCATTGAAAGGGCTTTCTTT.